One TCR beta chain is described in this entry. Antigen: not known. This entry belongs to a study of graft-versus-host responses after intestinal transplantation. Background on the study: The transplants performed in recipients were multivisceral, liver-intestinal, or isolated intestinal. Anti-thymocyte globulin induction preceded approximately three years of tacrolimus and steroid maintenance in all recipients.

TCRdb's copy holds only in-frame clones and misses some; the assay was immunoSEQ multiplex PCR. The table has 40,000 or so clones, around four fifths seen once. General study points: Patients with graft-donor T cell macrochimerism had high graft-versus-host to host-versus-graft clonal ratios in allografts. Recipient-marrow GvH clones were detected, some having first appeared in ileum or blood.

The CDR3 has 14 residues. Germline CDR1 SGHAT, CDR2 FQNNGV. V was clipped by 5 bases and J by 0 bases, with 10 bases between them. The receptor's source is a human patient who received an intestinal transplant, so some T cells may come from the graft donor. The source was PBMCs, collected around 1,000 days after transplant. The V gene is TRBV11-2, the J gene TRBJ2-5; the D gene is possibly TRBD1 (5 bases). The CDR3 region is CASSAQGNQETQYF. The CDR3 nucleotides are TGTGCCAGCAGCGCCCAGGGCAACCAAGAGACCCAGTACTTC.